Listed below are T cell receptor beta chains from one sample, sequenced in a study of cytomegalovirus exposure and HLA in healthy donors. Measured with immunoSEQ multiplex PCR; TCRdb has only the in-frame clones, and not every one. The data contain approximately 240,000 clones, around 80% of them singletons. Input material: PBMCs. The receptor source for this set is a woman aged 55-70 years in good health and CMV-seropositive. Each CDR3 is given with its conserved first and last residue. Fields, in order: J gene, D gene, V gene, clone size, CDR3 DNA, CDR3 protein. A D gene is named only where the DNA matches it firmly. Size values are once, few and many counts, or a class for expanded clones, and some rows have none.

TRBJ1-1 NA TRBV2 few TGTGCCGACGCGGGGGGGTCAACGAACACTGAAGCTTTCTTT CADAGGSTNTEAFF
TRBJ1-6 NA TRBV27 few TGTGCCAGCAGGGACACATTTTTTTCACCCCTCCACTTT CASRDTFFSPLHF
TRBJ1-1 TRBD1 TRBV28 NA TGTGCCAGCAGTTTTACCGGGACAGGGAGGATCACTGAAGCTTTCTTT CASSFTGTGRITEAFF
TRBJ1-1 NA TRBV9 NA TGTGCCAGCAGCGTAGTTCGGGCTGAAGCTTTCTTT CASSVVRAEAFF
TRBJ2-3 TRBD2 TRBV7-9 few TGTGCCAGCAGCTTACTAGCGGAGCCAGGCACAGATACGCAGTATTTT CASSLLAEPGTDTQYF
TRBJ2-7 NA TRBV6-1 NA TGTGCCAGCAGCGGAAATAGGGGGAACGAGCAGTACTTC CASSGNRGNEQYF
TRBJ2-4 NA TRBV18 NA TGTGCCAGCTCACCACGCGGACAGGAGGGAAACATTCAGTACTTC CASSPRGQEGNIQYF
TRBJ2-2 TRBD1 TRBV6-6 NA TGTGCCAGCAGACCCACAGGGGTCACCGGGGAGCTGTTTTTT CASRPTGVTGELFF
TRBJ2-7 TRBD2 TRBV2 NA TGTGCCAGCTCCCCCTACCCGGGACTAGGGGGGGGAGAGCAGTACTTC CASSPYPGLGGGEQYF
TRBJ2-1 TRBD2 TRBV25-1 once TGTGCCAGCAGCCCAAGTGGGACTAGCGGGAGCAATGAGCAGTTCTTC CASSPSGTSGSNEQFF
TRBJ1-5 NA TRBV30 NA TGTGCCTGGAGTGAGGGGAGGGATTTGTATCAGCCCCAGCATTTT CAWSEGRDLYQPQHF
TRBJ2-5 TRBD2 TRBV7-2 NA TGTGCCAGCAGCTCCGTCTGGGGGGGAGAGACCCAGTACTTC CASSSVWGGETQYF
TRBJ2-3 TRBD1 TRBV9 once TGTGCCAGCAGCCCGGGCTGGGGGACAGGGGGCACAGATACGCAGTATTTT CASSPGWGTGGTDTQYF
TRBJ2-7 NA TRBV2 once TGTGCCAGCAGTGGTCTAGTCGAGCAGTACTTC CASSGLVEQYF